This T cell receptor beta chain was recovered during a study of blood T cells in healthy people across ages. About this clonotype: Antigen specificity is unknown.

This CDR3 spans 13 amino acids. Between the trimmed V and J ends, which lost 3 bases and 6 bases, there was a span of 12 bases. Germline V lookup: CDR1 MNHEY, CDR2 SMNVEV (reference sequence). Study outcomes and limitations: Observed TCR beta diversity per million T cells went down as age went up. This fall followed a roughly linear course with age. As naive T cell percentage varied, TCR beta diversity correlated strongly with it. Any changes in expanded clonotypes were possibly confounded, as donor CMV status remained unknown.

A second roughly 6 to 12 cycle PCR used barcoded and J-beta primers. One entry per CDR3 protein results from TCRdb running MiXCR on the 5' RACE reads. The table records about 1.4 million distinct CDR3 sequences, approximately 59% of them present only once. The sample comprised blood. The source is a man aged 18 to 30 in good health. The chain uses TRBV27 and TRBJ2-7; no firm D call. In DNA, the CDR3 is TGTGCCAGCAGTTTTTTAGGCTCGGGCGAGCAGTACTTC. It encodes CASSFLGSGEQYF.